The next 20 T cell receptor beta chains were all read from a single sample in a study of regulatory T cells in long-lasting Graves disease. Researchers made TCR beta libraries by using iRepertoire HTBI primers and running Arm-PCR on CDR3 regions. Using its own MiXCR run on the multiplex PCR reads, TCRdb lists one record per CDR3 protein. The profile shows about 620,000 distinct CDR3 sequences, roughly 16% of them singletons. Time point given: newly diagnosed GD, antithyroid drugs for less than 3 months. PBMC-derived RNA was used for the TCR library. A further study also used this sample, focusing on T cells in Graves' hyperthyroidism and ophthalmopathy.

Sequencing used peripheral blood mononuclear cells (PBMCs), obtained at new diagnosis, from a patient treated with antithyroid drugs. The receptors stem from a woman in her thirties with Graves disease.

This clonotype was seen many times. V gene TRBV11-1 combines with J gene TRBJ2-7; the match to TRBD2 covers 10 bases. The germline V gene has CDR1 SGHAT and CDR2 FQDESV (reference sequence). The V gene end was trimmed by 6 bases and the J gene end by 4 bases; junction bases not matched to a gene: 6. This CDR3 is built from 14 residues. The DNA of the CDR3 is TGTGCCAGCAGTACTAGCGGGACCGGGTACGAGCAGTACTTC. Encoded protein: CASSTSGTGYEQYF.

This clonotype has at least ten counts. The rearrangement links TRBV29-1 to TRBJ1-2, with 9 nucleotides matching TRBD1. The CDR3 is 13 residues long. V dropped 6 bases and J dropped 2; count of bases not matched to a gene: 4. CDR1 and CDR2 from the germline V gene are SQVTM and ANQGSEA. The CDR3 sequence is CSVQQGANYGYTF. In DNA form, the CDR3 reads TGCAGCGTGCAACAGGGGGCAAACTATGGCTACACCTTC.

The table lists this clonotype with a few counts. The chain recombines TRBV30 with TRBJ2-1; D is undetermined. CDR3 size: 15 residues. Trimming removed 2 bases at V and 6 bases at J, with 17 bases between. CDR1 GTSNPN and CDR2 SVGIG come from the germline V gene (reference sequence). CDR3 loop: CAWSPGESATNEQFF. CDR3 nucleotide sequence: TGTGCCTGGAGTCCCGGCGAGAGCGCAACCAATGAGCAGTTCTTC.

This clonotype was found many times. The rearrangement joins TRBV6-2 or TRBV6-3 to TRBJ1-1, with no clear D. V was pared by 5 bases and J by 1 base, with 11 bases between. This CDR3 is 14 amino acids long. Germline loops: CDR1 MNHEY, CDR2 SVGEGT. CDR3: CASSEVPENTEAFF. CDR3 in DNA: TGTGCCAGCAGTGAAGTCCCGGAGAACACTGAAGCTTTCTTT.

This clonotype was picked up many times. The rearrangement uses TRBV28 and TRBJ2-1, with 14 bases that match TRBD2. This CDR3 comprises 17 residues. V trimming: 1 base; J trimming: 7 bases; junction bases outside the gene matches: 6. CDR1 and CDR2 from the germline V gene are MDHEN and SYDVKM. CDR3 sequence reads: CASSLFSGTSGSNEQFF. CDR3 sequence (DNA): TGTGCCAGCAGTTTATTCTCCGGGACTAGCGGGAGTAATGAGCAGTTCTTC.

This clonotype was seen more than once but under ten times. V is TRBV18 and J is TRBJ1-2; 10 nucleotides align to TRBD1. Germline values: CDR1 KGHSH, CDR2 LQKENI. This CDR3 comprises 15 residues. V shed 5 bases and J 3 bases; nucleotides not matched to a gene: 6. The CDR3 region is CASSTRQGADYGYTF. In DNA, the CDR3 is TGTGCCAGCTCAACTCGACAGGGGGCAGACTATGGCTACACCTTC.

With respect to this clonotype: One end of the junction does not line up with germline, which may come from a read error. The chain uses TRBV10-2 and TRBJ2-1, with D possibly being TRBD1 or TRBD2 (5 bases each). CDR1 is WSHSY and CDR2 is SAAADI in the germline V gene. The CDR3 is 14 residues long. For the CDR3, the DNA is TGCGCCGCAATTGGGGGTCGGACCTACAATCAGCAGTTCTTC. This gives the protein CAAIGGRTYNQQFF.

In its sample, this clonotype was seen a few times. The chain uses TRBV9 and TRBJ1-4, with TRBD1 identical over 8 bases. Germline CDR1 and CDR2: SGDLS and YYNGEE. J gave up 8 bases and V 3 bases, and 9 bases lay outside the gene matches. This CDR3 has 15 amino acids. CDR3 region: CASSAWTGLREKLFF. As DNA, the CDR3 is TGTGCCAGCAGCGCTTGGACAGGGCTGAGAGAAAAACTGTTTTTT. The whole variable domain, filled in from reference TRBV9 and TRBJ1-4, reads DSGVTQTPKHLITATGQRVTLRCSPRSGDLSVYWYQQSLDQGLQFLIQYYNGEERAKGNILERFSAQQFPDLHSELNLSSLELGDSALYFCASSAWTGLREKLFFGSGTQLSVL.

This clonotype was counted many times. The genes are TRBV28 and TRBJ1-4; a weak D match, TRBD1 (6 bases). The ends were cut back, 5 bases at V and 4 bases at J, with 14 bases in the middle. Germline CDR1 reads MDHEN; CDR2 reads SYDVKM. The CDR3 consists of 15 residues. In DNA form, the CDR3 reads TGTGCCAGCAGTGGCAACAGGGCCCTTAATGAAAAACTGTTTTTT. Translating gives CASSGNRALNEKLFF. Supplemented by reference TRBV28 and TRBJ1-4, the full variable domain reads DVKVTQSSRYLVKRTGEKVFLECVQDMDHENMFWYRQDPGLGLRLIYFSYDVKMKEKGDIPEGYSVSREKKERFSLILESASTNQTSMYLCASSGNRALNEKLFFGSGTQLSVL.

The chain has TRBV19 and TRBJ1-2; D uncertain. The V end was cut by 9 bases, the J end by 4 bases, with 15 bases between. CDR3 length equals 13 residues. Germline-derived CDR1 and CDR2 are LNHDA and SQIVND (reference sequence). Here the CDR3 reads CASHSSDAYGYTF. In nucleotides, the CDR3 is TGTGCCAGCCACAGTAGTGACGCCTATGGCTACACCTTC.

This clonotype was observed many times. The chain employs TRBV24-1 and TRBJ1-1; D is undetermined. The V gene lost 2 bases and the J gene lost 0 bases, with 6 bases spanning the gap. This CDR3 has 14 residues. Germline lookup yields CDR1 KGHDR and CDR2 SFDVKD. The CDR3: CATSDSIMNTEAFF. CDR3 nucleotides: TGTGCCACCAGTGATTCTATAATGAACACTGAAGCTTTCTTT.

As for this clonotype: This may be a read error, as it is one base from a much larger clone. No conserved phenylalanine or tryptophan ends this CDR3, so it is likely a read error. The V and J genes are TRBV28 and TRBJ2-7; perhaps TRBD1 as D (6 bases). The V gene lost 3 bases and the J gene lost 2 bases, with 17 bases spanning the gap. The CDR3 consists of 16 residues. Germline CDR1 reads MDHEN; CDR2 reads SYDVKM. CDR3 protein: CASSLGLGAAPYEQYS. The CDR3 nucleotides are TGTGCCAGCAGTTTGGGTTTGGGGGCTGCACCCTACGAGCAGTACTCC.

This clonotype was seen at least ten times. The chain recombines TRBV7-9 with TRBJ2-1; D perhaps matches TRBD1 (6 bases). CDR1 and CDR2 (germline): SEHNR, FQNEAQ (reference sequence). Trimming stripped 3 bases from V and 6 bases from J, with 12 bases between. The CDR3 sequence is 14 residues long. CDR3 loop: CASSFGRGPNEQFF. Written as DNA, the CDR3 is TGTGCCAGCAGCTTCGGCAGGGGCCCCAATGAGCAGTTCTTC.

V gene TRBV7-9 combines with J gene TRBJ2-6, with D possibly TRBD1 on 6 matching bases. Per germline, CDR1 SEHNR and CDR2 FQNEAQ (reference sequence). V was shortened by 5 bases and J by 2 bases, with 13 bases between the two germline ends. The CDR3 is made up of 16 amino acids. The CDR3 spells CASSAQGNTGANVLTF. The DNA of the CDR3 is TGTGCCAGCAGCGCCCAGGGGAATACTGGGGCCAACGTCCTGACTTTC.

The chain is built from TRBV18 and TRBJ1-5; D unclear. The CDR3 totals 13 residues. Trimming took off 5 bases at V and 4 bases at J, with 9 bases between the two ends. Germline V CDR1 and CDR2: KGHSH, LQKENI. The CDR3, as DNA: TGTGCCAGCTCAGCGCAGGAGAATCAGCCCCAGCATTTT. It encodes CASSAQENQPQHF.

Regarding this clonotype: A read error likely explains this, since a far larger clone differs by one base. The chain links TRBV12-3 or TRBV12-4 to TRBJ2-3, with D perhaps TRBD1 or TRBD2 (5 bases each). The J call could be wrong; TRBJ2-7 is a better fit for the DNA end. The CDR3 sequence is 15 residues long. CDR3 nucleotide sequence: TGTGCCAACAGCTATTACCGGGACGTACCCTACGAGCAGTACTTC. Translating gives CANSYYRDVPYEQYF.

In this sample, this clonotype turned up a few times. The chain recombines TRBV5-1 with TRBJ2-7; tentatively, D is TRBD2 (5 bases). The V end lost 4 bases, the J end lost 5 bases, and 10 bases lay between the germline ends. The CDR3 is 12 residues long. CDR1 and CDR2 from the germline V gene are SGHRS and YFSETQ. The CDR3 reads CASSPSFDEQYF. The CDR3, as DNA: TGCGCCAGCAGCCCTAGCTTCGACGAGCAGTACTTC.

This clonotype was detected only a few times. The rearrangement joins TRBV9 to TRBJ2-3, with no clear D. The J call could be wrong; TRBJ2-5 is a better fit for the DNA end. The CDR3 covers 13 residues. The germline V gene encodes CDR1 SGDLS and CDR2 YYNGEE. In DNA, the CDR3 is TGTGCCAGCAGCGTAGCAGAGCAAGAGACCCAGTACTTC. Translating gives CASSVAEQETQYF.

The table lists this clonotype with many counts. This chain connects TRBV6-1 to TRBJ2-7; 7 bases line up with TRBD1. This CDR3 has 14 residues. J was trimmed by 2 bases and V by 5 bases; bases with no gene match: 6. CDR1 is MNHNS, CDR2 SASEGT, per germline. The CDR3, as DNA: TGTGCCAGCAGTATTTACAGGGGTGCCTACGAGCAGTACTTC. It yields the protein CASSIYRGAYEQYF.

This clonotype was picked up many times. The V and J genes are TRBV11-2 and TRBJ2-3; unclear D gene. The CDR3 consists of 11 residues. Trimming cost V 5 bases and J 5 bases, with 5 bases left between them. Germline lookup yields CDR1 SGHAT and CDR2 FQNNGV. The CDR3 DNA is TGTGCCAGCAGCCAAAAAGATACGCAGTATTTT. Its translation: CASSQKDTQYF.